Listed here are 16 T cell receptor beta chains from one sample, sequenced in a study of blood T cell repertoires in COVID-19 (TCRdb year 2020). Library preparation was by the immunoSEQ multiplex PCR assay. TCRdb mirrors the immuneACCESS table, restricted to in-frame sequences. Some clones are absent from its copies; in checked studies, under half trace to an unresolved V gene, and the reason for the others is unknown. The sample includes about 67,000 clones, with 87% observed a single time. Approximately 5.4% of the sample is held by the ten biggest clonotypes. Specimen: peripheral blood. The receptors stem from a man in his fifties with active COVID-19.

In nucleotides, the CDR3 is TGTGCCAGCAGCTTGGGACTAGGATTTACAGATACGCAGTATTTT. Amino acids: CASSLGLGFTDTQYF. The chain employs TRBV7-3 and TRBJ2-3; 8 nucleotides match TRBD2. This CDR3 has 15 residues. CDR1 and CDR2 from the germline V gene are SGHTA and FQGTGA. V gave up 3 bases and J gave up 3 bases; unmatched junction bases: 5.

This clone occurred once. This sequence joins TRBV9 and TRBJ2-1, with 9 bases that match TRBD2. Per the germline V gene, CDR1 is SGDLS and CDR2 is YYNGEE. V trimming: 3 bases; J trimming: 0 bases; junction bases outside the gene matches: 7. There are 17 residues in the CDR3. The CDR3 coding sequence is TGTGCCAGCAGCGGTCGACTAGCGGTGAGCTCCTACAATGAGCAGTTCTTC. Its translation: CASSGRLAVSSYNEQFF.

The V and J genes are TRBV6-2 or TRBV6-3 and TRBJ2-1; unclear D gene. Per germline, CDR1 MNHEY and CDR2 SVGEGT. The CDR3 spans 15 residues. Trimming stripped 7 bases from V and 5 bases from J, with 18 bases between. CDR3 in DNA: TGTGCCAGCACCCCTCTCCGGGTTGCTCACAATGAGCAGTTCTTC. It encodes CASTPLRVAHNEQFF.

J is TRBJ1-3 and V is TRBV24-1; D not resolved. Germline CDR1 KGHDR, CDR2 SFDVKD. CDR3 length: 13 amino acids. V was cut by 4 bases and J by 4 bases, with 7 bases left in between. For the CDR3, the DNA is TGTGCCACCAGTGAACCCTACGGAAACACCATATATTTT. It codes for CATSEPYGNTIYF.

J is TRBJ1-1 and V is TRBV25-1, with D perhaps TRBD1 (5 bases). V was cut by 6 bases and J by 10 bases, with 12 bases left in between. Germline-derived CDR1 and CDR2 are MGHDK and SYGVNS. The CDR3 totals 11 residues. CDR3 DNA sequence: TGTGCCAGCAGCCTAGGAGGGGCAGCTTTCTTT. Its protein is CASSLGGAAFF. Full variable domain (missing parts from reference TRBV25-1 and TRBJ1-1): EADIYQTPRYLVIGTGKKITLECSQTMGHDKMYWYQQDPGMELHLIHYSYGVNSTEKGDLSSESTVSRIRTEHFPLTLESARPSHTSQYLCASSLGGAAFFGQGTRLTVV.

The V and J genes are TRBV7-9 and TRBJ1-3; possibly TRBD1 for D (6 bases). In germline, CDR1 is SEHNR, CDR2 FQNEAQ (reference sequence). The CDR3 has 15 residues. The V and J ends lost 10 bases and 3 bases respectively, with 19 bases between them. DNA for the CDR3: TGTGCCATTCCGGCGGGGGGCGAGGGTGGAAACACCATATATTTT. This codes for CAIPAGGEGGNTIYF.

The genes are TRBV19 and TRBJ1-1, with D unresolved. The V gene lost 2 bases and the J gene lost 2 bases, with 6 bases spanning the gap. Germline CDR1 is LNHDA and CDR2 is SQIVND (reference sequence). This CDR3 is built from 13 residues. CDR3 in DNA: TGTGCCAGTAGTATACTAGATAACACTGAAGCTTTCTTT. It encodes CASSILDNTEAFF.

This clone was observed a handful of times. The chain links TRBV29-1 to TRBJ2-7; D is unresolved. Trimming took 0 bases from V and 1 from J, leaving 10 bases between them. Germline V CDR1 and CDR2: SQVTM, ANQGSEA. The CDR3 consists of 14 residues. The CDR3 nucleotides read TGCAGCGTTGAAGATAGAACGGTATCCTACGAGCAGTACTTC. It specifies CSVEDRTVSYEQYF.

The gene calls are TRBV6-5 and TRBJ1-1; 11 nucleotides align to TRBD1. The CDR3 is 15 amino acids. V shed 6 bases, J shed 6 bases, and the junction held 9 bases outside the gene matches. Germline V gene lookup returns CDR1 MNHEY and CDR2 SVGAGI. CDR3 DNA sequence: TGTGCCAGCAGGGATCGGACAGGGGGCTCTTCTGAAGCTTTCTTT. Its protein product is CASRDRTGGSSEAFF.

The gene calls are TRBV27 and TRBJ2-5, with a tentative D call TRBD1 (6 bases). CDR1 MNHEY and CDR2 SMNVEV come from the germline V gene (reference sequence). The CDR3 is 14 residues long. Trimming removed 6 bases from V and 4 bases from J, with 15 bases in between. The CDR3 DNA is TGTGCCAGCAGGGACAGTTTCGGTTCAGAGACCCAGTACTTC. Amino acids: CASRDSFGSETQYF.

The V gene is TRBV29-1, the J gene TRBJ2-1, with TRBD1 identical over 11 bases. The germline gives CDR1 SQVTM, CDR2 ANQGSEA. J gave up 8 bases and V 4 bases, and 7 bases lay outside the gene matches. The CDR3 totals 14 residues. The CDR3 protein is CSVGTDRGLYEQFF. In DNA form, the CDR3 reads TGCAGCGTTGGAACGGACAGGGGGCTTTATGAGCAGTTCTTC.

The chain carries TRBV11-2 and TRBJ1-1; 9 positions match TRBD1. After removal of 4 bases from V and 0 bases from J, the junction contained 6 bases not matched to a gene. The CDR3 spans 16 residues. Per germline, CDR1 SGHAT and CDR2 FQNNGV. The CDR3 DNA follows: TGTGCCAGCAGCTACCTACAGGGGGCTTTGAACACTGAAGCTTTCTTT. It is translated as CASSYLQGALNTEAFF.

The CDR3 loop is CSASSGNGYTF. The CDR3 region has the DNA TGCAGTGCTAGTTCGGGAAATGGCTACACCTTC. V gene TRBV20-1 combines with J gene TRBJ1-2; D ambiguous. Germline CDR1 is DFQATT and CDR2 is SNEGSKA (reference sequence). Trimming removed 3 bases from V and 6 bases from J, with 8 bases in between. The CDR3 contains 11 residues.

This chain connects TRBV7-9 to TRBJ2-1, with 12 bases fitting TRBD2. With V trimmed by 4 bases and J by 5 bases, 0 bases remained unmatched. CDR3 size: 14 residues. The V gene's germline CDR1 is SEHNR and CDR2 FQNEAQ (reference sequence). DNA for the CDR3: TGTGCCAGCAGCTCTAGCGGGGGGGACAATGAGCAGTTCTTC. Protein: CASSSSGGDNEQFF.

The chain joins TRBV9 to TRBJ2-1, with D possibly being TRBD1 (6 bases). The CDR3 totals 15 residues. Trimming cost V 4 bases and J 2 bases, with 13 bases left between them. CDR1 and CDR2 from the germline V gene are SGDLS and YYNGEE. The CDR3 region is CASSFYRAAYNEQFF. The CDR3 DNA sequence: TGTGCCAGCAGCTTTTACAGGGCGGCCTACAATGAGCAGTTCTTC.

This sequence joins TRBV19 and TRBJ2-5; TRBD2 matches at 13 bases. The CDR3 has 14 residues. CDR1 LNHDA and CDR2 SQIVND come from the germline V gene (reference sequence). The J segment lost 9 bases and the V segment lost 5 bases, leaving 6 bases of the junction unmatched. The CDR3 sequence: CASSALAGGLAQYF. The CDR3 coding sequence is TGTGCCAGTAGTGCACTAGCGGGAGGGTTGGCCCAGTACTTC.